This is a list of T cell receptor beta chains from one sample in a study of shared clonotypes between healthy human individuals. TCRdb keeps only in-frame clones here, not all; method: immunoSEQ multiplex PCR. The table lists 2.3 million or so clones, just over 90% of them singletons. The sequenced material came from naive CD4+ T cells from PBMCs. The receptor set was obtained from a man younger than 35 in good health. Some clones in this sample may be carry-over from other donors' samples. CDR3s include the opening cysteine and the closing phenylalanine or tryptophan. D genes are given only for firm matches. The size of a clone is reported for some rows only, either as once, few or many, or as a class for expanded clones.

D: TRBD1; V: TRBV6-6; J: TRBJ1-1; size: -; CDR3: CASSLGQGFRWTEAFF; DNA: TGTGCCAGCAGCCTGGGACAGGGGTTTCGGTGGACTGAAGCTTTCTTT
D: -; V: TRBV6-1; J: TRBJ2-5; size: -; CDR3: CASRGVGETQYF; DNA: TGTGCCAGCAGGGGAGTAGGAGAGACCCAGTACTTC
D: -; V: TRBV11-2; J: TRBJ2-3; size: few; CDR3: CASSVGLVVDTQYF; DNA: TGTGCCAGCAGCGTGGGACTCGTAGTGGATACGCAGTATTTT
D: TRBD2; V: TRBV11-1; J: TRBJ2-1; size: -; CDR3: CASSLPLAVYNEQFF; DNA: TGTGCCAGCAGCTTACCTCTAGCGGTCTACAATGAGCAGTTCTTC
D: -; V: TRBV6-5; J: TRBJ2-4; size: -; CDR3: CASSYSWAAKNIQYF; DNA: TGTGCCAGCAGTTACTCTTGGGCAGCCAAAAACATTCAGTACTTC
D: -; V: TRBV7-2; J: TRBJ1-3; size: -; CDR3: CASSSDWGGNTIYF; DNA: TGTGCCAGCAGCTCAGACTGGGGTGGAAACACCATATATTTT
D: TRBD1; V: TRBV10-3; J: TRBJ2-2; size: -; CDR3: CAIRGTVRDGELFF; DNA: TGTGCCATCAGGGGGACAGTTCGGGATGGGGAGCTGTTTTTT
D: -; V: TRBV18; J: TRBJ2-7; size: -; CDR3: CASSPAGLPYEQYF; DNA: TGTGCCAGCTCACCCGCGGGACTTCCCTACGAGCAGTACTTC
D: -; V: TRBV4-1; J: TRBJ1-1; size: -; CDR3: CASRSPGHRKEEAFF; DNA: TGCGCCAGCAGGAGCCCAGGGCACCGCAAGGAGGAAGCTTTCTTT
D: -; V: TRBV7-9; J: TRBJ1-4; size: -; CDR3: CASSFLDSNEKLFF; DNA: TGTGCCAGCAGCTTTCTGGACTCAAATGAAAAACTGTTTTTT
D: -; V: TRBV5-1; J: TRBJ1-1; size: -; CDR3: CASSLSPGQMNTEAFF; DNA: TGCGCCAGCAGCTTGTCCCCTGGACAGATGAACACTGAAGCTTTCTTT
D: -; V: TRBV5-1; J: TRBJ2-7; size: -; CDR3: CASSFAALTYEQYF; DNA: TGCGCCAGCAGCTTCGCAGCTCTCACCTACGAGCAGTACTTC
D: TRBD1; V: TRBV4-3; J: TRBJ2-7; size: once; CDR3: CASSQLGTGGYYEQYF; DNA: TGCGCCAGCAGCCAACTAGGGACAGGGGGTTATTACGAGCAGTACTTC
D: -; V: TRBV7-9; J: TRBJ2-7; size: -; CDR3: CASSLALGTVAYEQYF; DNA: TGTGCCAGCAGCTTAGCGCTAGGGACGGTAGCCTACGAGCAGTACTTC
D: TRBD1; V: TRBV19; J: TRBJ1-1; size: -; CDR3: CASSTAIDRGTEAFF; DNA: TGTGCCAGTAGTACCGCTATTGACAGGGGCACTGAAGCTTTCTTT
D: -; V: TRBV6-4; J: TRBJ2-3; size: -; CDR3: CASSDSWGDTQYF; DNA: TGTGCCAGCAGTGACTCATGGGGAGATACGCAGTATTTT
D: TRBD1; V: TRBV9; J: TRBJ1-1; size: -; CDR3: CASSEGTGVYTEAFF; DNA: TGTGCCAGCAGCGAGGGGACAGGGGTATATACTGAAGCTTTCTTT
D: TRBD2; V: TRBV7-2; J: TRBJ2-7; size: once; CDR3: CASSQRGLVFEQYF; DNA: TGTGCCAGCAGCCAAAGGGGACTAGTGTTCGAGCAGTACTTC
D: TRBD2; V: TRBV30; J: TRBJ2-1; size: -; CDR3: CAWRSLAGNEQFF; DNA: TGTGCCTGGAGGTCGCTAGCGGGCAATGAGCAGTTCTTC
D: TRBD2; V: TRBV6-1; J: TRBJ2-1; size: -; CDR3: CASSRTSGYNEQFF; DNA: TGTGCCAGCAGCCGGACTAGCGGCTACAATGAGCAGTTCTTC
D: TRBD2; V: TRBV7-3; J: TRBJ2-5; size: -; CDR3: CASSLMASGIQETQYF; DNA: TGTGCCAGCAGCTTAATGGCTAGCGGTATCCAAGAGACCCAGTACTTC
D: -; V: TRBV9; J: TRBJ1-1; size: -; CDR3: CASSVRVEGPEAFF; DNA: TGTGCCAGCAGCGTAAGGGTGGAGGGCCCAGAAGCTTTCTTT
D: TRBD1; V: TRBV5-1; J: TRBJ2-2; size: once; CDR3: CASSTTGGAVNTGELFF; DNA: TGCGCCAGCAGTACGACAGGGGGCGCGGTCAACACCGGGGAGCTGTTTTTT
D: TRBD1; V: TRBV10-3; J: TRBJ2-3; size: -; CDR3: CAISRQGEGTQLGDTQYF; DNA: TGTGCCATCAGTAGACAGGGGGAAGGTACCCAATTAGGAGATACGCAGTATTTT
D: TRBD1; V: TRBV28; J: TRBJ2-7; size: -; CDR3: CASSLPLFNSDRGRPGVGYEQYF; DNA: TGTGCCAGCAGTTTGCCCCTTTTCAATTCGGACAGGGGCCGACCAGGGGTTGGTTACGAGCAGTACTTC